There are a few counts of the clone carrying this TCR beta chain. The antigen remains unidentified. This sample stems from a study of T cells in Graves' hyperthyroidism and ophthalmopathy. Study information: It was at initial diagnosis, before any treatment, that peripheral blood was collected. The study's findings and limits: Most clonotypes that expanded in the thyroid above 0.001 also showed up in blood.

TCR beta CDR3 sequences were amplified from RNA transcripts. First-round RT-PCR targeting the TCR CDR3 was performed with the HTBI primer set. TCRdb redid the calling of the multiplex PCR reads with MiXCR, one entry per CDR3 protein. This table has about half a million distinct CDR3 sequences, approximately 25% appearing once. Germline CDR1 reads MNHEY; CDR2 reads SVGEGT. The V and J ends lost 8 bases and 0 bases, in that order; junction bases with no gene match: 10. This CDR3 has 18 amino acids. Patients were excluded for uncontrolled infection, other autoimmune disease, pregnancy or lactation. The PBMCs were taken from around 9 ml of fresh peripheral blood.

The chain employs TRBV6-2 or TRBV6-3 and TRBJ2-6; 10 bases align to TRBD1. The receptor was derived from a woman in her twenties or thirties with Graves' ophthalmopathy. The sequencing sample was made of blood. The CDR3 DNA is TGTGCCAGCGGCACCGGGACAGGGGCTTACTCTGGGGCCAACGTCCTGACTTTC. Translating it yields CASGTGTGAYSGANVLTF.